This T cell receptor (beta chain) was recorded in a study of somatic mutations in cytotoxic T cells in rheumatoid arthritis. There are 12 residues in the CDR3. V was clipped by 6 bases and J by 10 bases, with 13 bases between them. Germline V CDR1 and CDR2: MNHNS, SASEGT. Assay used: immunoSEQ multiplex PCR; TCRdb lists only in-frame clones, some missing. There are roughly 650 clones in the sample; roughly 73% occur only once, and 9.5% to 15% lies in the top ten. Concerning this clone itself: The antigen remains unidentified.

General study points: Significant differences in CD8+ T-cell clonality were not found between rheumatoid arthritis patients and healthy controls (age-matched). Rheumatoid arthritis patients, but not healthy controls, exhibited increasing CD8+ clonality with age.

Sequencing was performed on synovial fluid. The clonotype comes from a man between 65 and 85 years old with rheumatoid arthritis. The chain has TRBV6-1 and TRBJ2-1; no clear D gene. DNA of the CDR3: TGTGCCAGCAGGACTGACGGGTTCGAGCAGTTCTTC. It specifies CASRTDGFEQFF.